Listed below are T cell receptor beta chains from one sample, sequenced in a study of blood T cell repertoires in COVID-19. The protocol was immunoSEQ multiplex PCR, while the TCRdb copy is restricted to in-frame clones and leaves out a portion. The sample consists of under 85,000 clones, roughly 82% of them appearing once. Sequenced material: peripheral blood. The receptors were sampled from a human donor in a cohort sampled during active COVID-19. The CDR3 runs from the conserved cysteine through the conserved F or W. D genes are given only for firm matches. Size is stated for part of the rows, as once, few or many counts, or as a class when the clone is expanded.

d_call | j_call | clone_size | v_call | cdr3_aa | cdr3_nt
TRBD1 | TRBJ2-3 | - | TRBV11-2 | CASSLVAGGLGDTQYF | TGTGCCAGCAGCTTAGTGGCAGGGGGCCTAGGAGATACGCAGTATTTT
TRBD1 | TRBJ1-2 | - | TRBV19 | CASIGDRGIYGYTF | TGTGCCAGCATCGGGGACAGGGGCATCTATGGCTACACCTTC
- | TRBJ1-2 | - | TRBV15 | CATSRDRGPPHGYTF | TGTGCCACCAGCAGAGATCGAGGCCCCCCGCATGGCTACACCTTC
- | TRBJ1-1 | once | TRBV9 | CASSVDLKGKAFF | TGTGCCAGCAGCGTAGATTTAAAGGGGAAAGCTTTCTTT
TRBD1 | TRBJ1-6 | once | TRBV11-2 | CASSLEAGGNSPLHF | TGTGCCAGCAGCTTAGAGGCAGGGGGGAACTCACCCCTCCACTTT
- | TRBJ1-1 | - | TRBV21-1 | CASRGGEWATEAFF | TGTGCCAGCAGGGGGGGTGAGTGGGCCACTGAAGCTTTCTTT
- | TRBJ1-5 | once | TRBV19 | CASSIAPGSSNQPQHF | TGTGCCAGTAGTATAGCTCCAGGGTCTAGCAATCAGCCCCAGCATTTT
- | TRBJ1-5 | - | TRBV18 | CASSPRGADPNQPQHF | TGTGCCAGCTCACCTCGCGGGGCAGACCCTAATCAGCCCCAGCATTTT
TRBD1 | TRBJ1-1 | - | TRBV10-2 | CASKEGQQAFF | TGCGCCAGCAAAGAGGGACAGCAAGCTTTCTTT
- | TRBJ2-7 | - | TRBV7-2 | CASSPHSYEQYF | TGTGCCAGCAGCCCCCACTCCTACGAGCAGTACTTC
TRBD1 | TRBJ2-7 | - | TRBV19 | CASSIGQGFSYEQYF | TGTGCCAGTAGTATCGGACAGGGCTTCTCCTACGAGCAGTACTTC
- | TRBJ2-1 | medium-sized | TRBV2 | CASRRVVGTPGEQFF | TGTGCCAGCAGGAGGGTAGTAGGGACACCCGGTGAGCAGTTCTTC
- | TRBJ2-3 | - | TRBV27 | CASSPKRRGFTDTQYF | TGTGCCAGCAGCCCGAAGCGGAGAGGATTCACAGATACGCAGTATTTT